This T cell receptor beta chain comes out of a study of tumor-infiltrating lymphocytes in primary liver carcinoma. Unsorted bulk tissue (20-30 mg) underwent RNA and DNA co-extraction. Regarding the study as a whole: About 7.5-25% of top clones, no more, were shared by all five regions.

Notes on this clonotype: The antigen remains unidentified. A single base separates this from a much larger clone, so it may be a read error.

From germline, CDR1 is MDHEN and CDR2 SYDVKM. CDR3 length equals 13 residues. With a constant-region primer, TCR beta cDNA was made from 450 to 650 ng of total RNA. Researchers made the TCR beta libraries by running three nested multiplex PCR rounds with slightly modified ARM-PCR. For around 9 cycles apiece, the opening two PCR rounds ran with TRBV1-TRBV30 forward primers and a C-beta reverse primer. TCRdb reprocessed the multiplex PCR reads with MiXCR, giving one entry per CDR3 protein. The sample gives fewer than 90,000 distinct CDR3 sequences, over 60% of which show up once; less than 20% is in the top ten.

The sequencing sample was made of liver tumor tissue from sampling region 1. The subset is: tumor region T1, superior pole. This sequence joins TRBV28 and TRBJ1-1; D unclear. The origin of this receptor is a man aged 35 to 55 with primary liver carcinoma and hepatitis B virus infection. CDR3 DNA sequence: TGTACCAGCAAGACCGTCATGAACACTGAAGCTTTCTTT. Amino acid sequence: CTSKTVMNTEAFF.